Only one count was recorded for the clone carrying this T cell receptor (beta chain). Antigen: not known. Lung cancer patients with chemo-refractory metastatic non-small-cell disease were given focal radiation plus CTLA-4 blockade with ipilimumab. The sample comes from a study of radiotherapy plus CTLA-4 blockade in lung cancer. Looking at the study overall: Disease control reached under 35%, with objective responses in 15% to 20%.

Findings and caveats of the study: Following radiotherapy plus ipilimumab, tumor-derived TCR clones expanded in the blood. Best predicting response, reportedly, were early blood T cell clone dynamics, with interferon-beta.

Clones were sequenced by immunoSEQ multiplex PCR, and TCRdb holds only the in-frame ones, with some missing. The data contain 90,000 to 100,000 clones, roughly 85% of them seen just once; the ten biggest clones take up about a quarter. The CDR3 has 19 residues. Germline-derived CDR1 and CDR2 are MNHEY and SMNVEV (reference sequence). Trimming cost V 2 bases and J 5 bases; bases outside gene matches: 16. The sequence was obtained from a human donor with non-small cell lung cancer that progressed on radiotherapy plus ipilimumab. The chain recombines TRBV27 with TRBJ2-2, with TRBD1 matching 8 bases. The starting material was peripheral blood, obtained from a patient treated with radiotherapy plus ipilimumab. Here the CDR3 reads CASSLSRQGADLRTGELFF. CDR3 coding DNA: TGTGCCAGCAGTTTAAGTCGTCAGGGGGCGGATTTACGAACCGGGGAGCTGTTTTTT.